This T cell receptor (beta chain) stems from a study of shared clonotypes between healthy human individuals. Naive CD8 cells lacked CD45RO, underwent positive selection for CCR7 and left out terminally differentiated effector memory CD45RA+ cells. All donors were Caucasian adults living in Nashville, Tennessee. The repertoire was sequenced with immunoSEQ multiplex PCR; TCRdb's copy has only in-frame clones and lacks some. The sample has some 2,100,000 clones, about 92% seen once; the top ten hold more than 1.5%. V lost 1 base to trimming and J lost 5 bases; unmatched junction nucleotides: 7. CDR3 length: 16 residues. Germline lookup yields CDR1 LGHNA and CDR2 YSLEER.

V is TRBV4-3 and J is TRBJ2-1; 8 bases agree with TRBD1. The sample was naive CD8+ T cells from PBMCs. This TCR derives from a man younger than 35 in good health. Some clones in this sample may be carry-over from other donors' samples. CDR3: CASSQVIQGEDNEQFF. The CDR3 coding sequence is TGCGCCAGCAGCCAAGTAATACAGGGGGAGGACAATGAGCAGTTCTTC.